This note documents a single T cell receptor beta chain sequence. The data were obtained in a study of blood T cell repertoires in COVID-19. Study overall: The United States, Italy and Spain were the sources of the acute and convalescent COVID-19 samples. From T cells, B-cell-depleted T cells, or PBMCs came the material, which was cDNA or gDNA.

Trimming cost V 0 bases and J 4 bases, with 12 bases left between them. This CDR3 contains 15 residues. Per the germline V gene, CDR1 is MNHNS and CDR2 is SASEGT. Study processing details: Reference gene primer amplification gave nucleated cell count estimates. TCRdb keeps only in-frame clones here, not all; method: immunoSEQ multiplex PCR. The D gene and trimming were derived from the DNA, and the V and J assignments and clone size from that table. The sample has some 150,000 clones; around nine tenths are singletons. Sequencing was carried out using peripheral blood. The sequence was collected from a woman aged 65 to 85 with acute or convalescent COVID-19. The chain combines TRBV6-1 with TRBJ1-1; tentative D call: TRBD1 (6 bases). This chain's CDR3 is CASSEAWGRTTEAFF. The CDR3 DNA follows: TGTGCCAGCAGTGAAGCTTGGGGGCGGACCACTGAAGCTTTCTTT.